This is a list of T cell receptor beta chains from one sample in a study of early T cells in non-severe SARS-CoV-2 infection. TCRdb independently ran MiXCR on the 5' RACE reads; one entry per CDR3 protein. The table has more than 55,000 distinct CDR3 sequences, roughly an eighth seen once. Sequencing was performed on whole blood. These receptors were taken from an adult who was a healthcare worker with PCR-confirmed SARS-CoV-2 infection or an uninfected control (not recorded which). The CDR3 runs from the conserved cysteine through the conserved F or W. The D gene is left open where the match is weak. For some rows the clone size is stated as once, few or many, or as a class when expanded; others skip it.

clone_size d_call j_call v_call cdr3_nt cdr3_aa
many TRBD1 TRBJ1-5 TRBV18 TGTGCCAGCTCATCGGAAACGGGACAGGGGAGTGAGCCCCAGCATTTT CASSSETGQGSEPQHF
many TRBD2 TRBJ2-1 TRBV3-1 TGTGCCAGCAGCCAGGAGATACCGGGACTAGCGGGGGGGTACTCTCCTGAGCAGTTCTTC CASSQEIPGLAGGYSPEQFF
many TRBD2 TRBJ2-3 TRBV7-7 TGTGCTAGCAGCGCGGGACTAGCGGGCACAGATACGCAGTATTTT CASSAGLAGTDTQYF
many . TRBJ2-3 TRBV11-3 TGTGCCAGCAGCTTAGAGGAAGATACGCAGTATTTT CASSLEEDTQYF
many TRBD1 TRBJ2-3 TRBV20-1 TGCAGTGCTAGGCGAACCCCGGGACAGGGGCCCTATGATACGCAGTATTTT CSARRTPGQGPYDTQYF
few TRBD2 TRBJ2-1 TRBV7-9 TGTGCCAGCAGCACCACCGGGACTAGCGGGAGCGATGAGCAGTTCTTC CASSTTGTSGSDEQFF
. . TRBJ2-1 TRBV3-1 TGTGCCAGCAGCGGAACCGGCGCCTACAATGAGCAGTTCTTC CASSGTGAYNEQFF
. . TRBJ2-1 TRBV6-2/TRBV6-3 TGTGCCAGCAGTTACTCGATACAGTCGATCGCTAGTGAGCAGTTCTTC CASSYSIQSIASEQFF
. TRBD1 TRBJ2-1 TRBV4-3 TGCGCCAGCAGCAACCCGTCCGGGACAGGGGGCAATGAGCAGTTCTTC CASSNPSGTGGNEQFF
. . TRBJ2-1 TRBV7-2 TGTGCCAGCAGCCCCGCAGCGGAGCCGTACAATGAGCAGTTCTTC CASSPAAEPYNEQFF
few TRBD2 TRBJ2-7 TRBV3-1 TGTGCCAGCAGCCTGTCAGCGGGAGGTGACGAGCAGTACTTC CASSLSAGGDEQYF
many . TRBJ1-6 TRBV9 TGTGCCAGCAGCGTAGAGGGATCTAATTCACCCCTCCACTTT CASSVEGSNSPLHF
many . TRBJ1-1 TRBV4-3 TGCGCCAGCAGCCAAGGTATGGGGCACGCTGAAGCTTTCTTT CASSQGMGHAEAFF
many TRBD2 TRBJ2-5 TRBV7-2 TGTGCCAGCAGCTCCAGGGGACTAGCGGACCAAGAGACCCAGTACTTC CASSSRGLADQETQYF
many . TRBJ1-1 TRBV7-2 TGTGCCAGCAGCTCTACAGGGATCAGTGAAGCTTTCTTT CASSSTGISEAFF
. . TRBJ2-1 TRBV30 TGTGCCTGGAGTACCTCAAGGTATGAGCAGTTCTTC CAWSTSRYEQFF
many TRBD1 TRBJ1-6 TRBV30 TGTGCCTGGGGGGGACAGGGGTCTTCACCCCTCCACTTT CAWGGQGSSPLHF
many TRBD1 TRBJ2-1 TRBV19 TGTGCCAGTAGTATATCTGCCCCGACAGGGGGAGTCTATGAGCAGTTCTTC CASSISAPTGGVYEQFF
many . TRBJ1-4 TRBV20-1 TGCAGTGCCACCGGGGGGGTTGCGGATGAAAAACTGTTTTTT CSATGGVADEKLFF
. . TRBJ1-2 TRBV28 TGTGCCAGCAGTCCCACAGGGTTCTATGGCTACACCTTC CASSPTGFYGYTF
. TRBD1 TRBJ1-2 TRBV3-1 TGTGCCAGCAGCCCGCAAGGACAGGGAACCTATGGCTACACCTTC CASSPQGQGTYGYTF
. . TRBJ1-2 TRBV7-2 TGTGCCAGCAGCTTAGAGGGTACAGGGTCGTACTATGGCTACACCTTC CASSLEGTGSYYGYTF
many TRBD2 TRBJ2-1 TRBV19 TGTGCCAGTAGTAGCCCGACTAGCGGGAGCTATGAGCAGTTCTTC CASSSPTSGSYEQFF
many TRBD2 TRBJ2-1 TRBV7-9 TGTGCCAGCAGCTTAGCTAGCGGGAGCCCCAATGAGCAGTTCTTC CASSLASGSPNEQFF
many . TRBJ2-5 TRBV9 TGTGCCAGCAGCGGCGACAAAGGTCGGGAGACCCAGTACTTC CASSGDKGRETQYF
many . TRBJ1-1 TRBV28 TGTGCCAGCAGTTTGTCGGAACCCGAAGCTTTCTTT CASSLSEPEAFF
many . TRBJ2-3 TRBV20-1 TGCAGTGCGGGGGGGGCCGGCACAGATACGCAGTATTTT CSAGGAGTDTQYF
few . TRBJ1-1 TRBV28 TGTGCCAGCGCTAACAGGGCCCTGAACACTGAAGCTTTCTTT CASANRALNTEAFF
few TRBD1 TRBJ1-1 TRBV11-2 TGTGCCAGCAGCCTGGGACAGCGCATCATGAACACTGAAGCTTTCTTT CASSLGQRIMNTEAFF
. . TRBJ1-6 TRBV6-5 TGTGCCAGCAGTTACTCGAACGCCCAAGATTCACCCCTCCACTTT CASSYSNAQDSPLHF
many . TRBJ2-1 TRBV19 TGTGCCAGTACAAAGGGTCACGAAAACAATGAGCAGTTCTTC CASTKGHENNEQFF
many . TRBJ1-5 TRBV28 TGTGCCAGCAGTTTAGATCAGCCCCAGCATTTT CASSLDQPQHF
once . TRBJ2-7 TRBV6-5 TGTGCCAGCAGTTACGAGGCAGCCTACGAGCAGTACTTC CASSYEAAYEQYF